A single sample gave rise to the 7 T cell receptor beta chains below, sequenced in a study of PD-L1 blockade in urothelial cancer. The time point denotes: pretreatment peripheral blood. Generated by immunoSEQ multiplex PCR, the TCRdb table keeps only in-frame clones and is missing some. The sample has tens of thousands of clones, approximately 86% seen once. The sample was PBMCs, taken around atezolizumab (anti-PD-L1) treatment. All receptors come from a man between 60 and 75 years old with urothelial cancer.

The chain combines TRBV5-1 with TRBJ1-4; weak D call: TRBD1 (5 bases). CDR1 is SGHRS and CDR2 is YFSETQ in the germline V gene. Deletions cut 3 bases from V and 3 bases from J, with 9 bases between. CDR3 size: 14 residues. The CDR3 DNA reads TGCGCCAGCAGCTCGGGGGGATCTAATGAAAAACTGTTTTTT. This sequence encodes CASSSGGSNEKLFF.

This clone was found many times. J is TRBJ2-7 and V is TRBV7-6; D is uncertain. V lost 6 bases and J 3 bases, leaving 12 bases between the germline ends. The germline V gene has CDR1 SGHVS and CDR2 FNYEAQ. The CDR3 runs to 13 residues. The DNA of the CDR3 is TGTGCCAGCAGTTCTCTTCTAAGCTACGAGCAGTACTTC. Amino acid sequence: CASSSLLSYEQYF.

The J gene is TRBJ2-7, the V gene TRBV6-5; TRBD1 aligns across 8 bases. Trimming took 4 bases from V and 2 from J; bases not matched to a gene: 7. CDR3 size: 15 residues. Germline CDR1 and CDR2: MNHEY and SVGAGI. The chain's CDR3 is CASSSRDRRPYEQYF. The CDR3 coding sequence is TGTGCCAGCAGTTCCCGGGACAGGCGGCCCTACGAGCAGTACTTC.

The gene calls are TRBV19 and TRBJ1-2; 7 positions match TRBD1. Germline CDR1 is LNHDA and CDR2 is SQIVND (reference sequence). V lost 6 bases to trimming and J lost 5 bases; unmatched junction nucleotides: 12. This CDR3 is 15 amino acids long. CDR3 residues: CASRKPGQKTYGYTF. CDR3 bases: TGTGCCAGTAGGAAGCCGGGACAGAAAACGTATGGCTACACCTTC.

The chain employs TRBV7-2 and TRBJ1-2, with 9 positions matching TRBD1. The germline gives CDR1 SGHTA, CDR2 FQGNSA. V was pared by 5 bases and J by 1 base, with 2 bases of the junction left unmatched. The CDR3 length is 14 residues. The DNA for the CDR3 is TGTGCCAGCAGCCAGGACAGGGGTAACTATGGCTACACCTTC. Protein sequence: CASSQDRGNYGYTF.

This clone appeared once. This chain uses TRBV6-5 with TRBJ2-7; tentative D call: TRBD1 (5 bases). This CDR3 contains 13 residues. The germline gives CDR1 MNHEY, CDR2 SVGAGI. V lost 4 bases to trimming and J lost 3 bases, with 10 bases between them. The DNA of the CDR3 is TGTGCCAGCAGTTCCCGGACAAGCTACGAGCAGTACTTC. Protein: CASSSRTSYEQYF.

The rearrangement links TRBV5-5 to TRBJ1-3; possibly TRBD1 for D (5 bases). V dropped 0 bases and J dropped 0 bases, with 13 bases sitting between them. The germline gives CDR1 SGHKS, CDR2 YYEKEE (reference sequence). The CDR3 runs 17 residues. The CDR3 reads CASSLGYRINSGNTIYF. CDR3 in DNA: TGTGCCAGCAGCTTGGGATACAGGATAAACTCTGGAAACACCATATATTTT.